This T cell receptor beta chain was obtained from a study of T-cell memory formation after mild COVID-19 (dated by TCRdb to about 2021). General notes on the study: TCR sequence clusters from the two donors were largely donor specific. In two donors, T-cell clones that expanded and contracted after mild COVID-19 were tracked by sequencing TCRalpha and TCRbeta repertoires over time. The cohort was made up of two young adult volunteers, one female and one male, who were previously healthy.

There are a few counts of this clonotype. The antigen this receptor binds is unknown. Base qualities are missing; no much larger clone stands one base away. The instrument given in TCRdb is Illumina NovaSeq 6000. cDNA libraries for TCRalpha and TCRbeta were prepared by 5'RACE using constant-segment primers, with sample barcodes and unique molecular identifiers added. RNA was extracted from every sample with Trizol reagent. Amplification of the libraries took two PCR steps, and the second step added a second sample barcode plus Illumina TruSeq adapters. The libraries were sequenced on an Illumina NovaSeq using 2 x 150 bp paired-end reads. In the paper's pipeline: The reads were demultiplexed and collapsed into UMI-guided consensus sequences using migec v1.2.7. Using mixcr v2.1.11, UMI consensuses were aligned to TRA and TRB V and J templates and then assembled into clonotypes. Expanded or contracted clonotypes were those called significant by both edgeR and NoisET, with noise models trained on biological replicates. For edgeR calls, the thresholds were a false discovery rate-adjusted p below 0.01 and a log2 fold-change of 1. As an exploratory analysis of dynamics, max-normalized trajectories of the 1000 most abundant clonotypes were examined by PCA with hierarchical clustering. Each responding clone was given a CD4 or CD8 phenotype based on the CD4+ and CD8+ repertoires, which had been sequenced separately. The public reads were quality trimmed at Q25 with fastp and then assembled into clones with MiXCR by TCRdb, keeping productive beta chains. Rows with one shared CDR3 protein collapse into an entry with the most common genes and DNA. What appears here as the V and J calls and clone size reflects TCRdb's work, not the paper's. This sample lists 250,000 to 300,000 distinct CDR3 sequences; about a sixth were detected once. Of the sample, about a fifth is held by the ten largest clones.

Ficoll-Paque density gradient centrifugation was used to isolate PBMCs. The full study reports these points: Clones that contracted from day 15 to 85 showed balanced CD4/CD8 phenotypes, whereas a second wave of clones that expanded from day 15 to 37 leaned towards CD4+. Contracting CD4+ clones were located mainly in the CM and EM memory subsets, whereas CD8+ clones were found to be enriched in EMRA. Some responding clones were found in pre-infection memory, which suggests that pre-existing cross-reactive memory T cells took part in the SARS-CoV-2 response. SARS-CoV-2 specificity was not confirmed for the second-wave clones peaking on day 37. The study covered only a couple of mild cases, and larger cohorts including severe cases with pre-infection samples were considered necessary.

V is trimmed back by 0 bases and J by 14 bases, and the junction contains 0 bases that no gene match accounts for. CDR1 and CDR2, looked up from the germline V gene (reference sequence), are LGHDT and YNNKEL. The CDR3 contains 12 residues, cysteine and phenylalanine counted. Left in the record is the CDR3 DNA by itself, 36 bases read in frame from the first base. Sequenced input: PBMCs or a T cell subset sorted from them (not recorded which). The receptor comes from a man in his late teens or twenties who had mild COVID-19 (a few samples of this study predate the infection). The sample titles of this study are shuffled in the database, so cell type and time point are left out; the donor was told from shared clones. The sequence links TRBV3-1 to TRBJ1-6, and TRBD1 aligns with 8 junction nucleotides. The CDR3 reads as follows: CASSQETGALHF. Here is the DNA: TGTGCCAGCAGCCAAGAGACAGGGGCCCTCCACTTT.